The 16 T cell receptor beta chains below come from one sample, sequenced in a study of blood T cell repertoires in COVID-19. Assay: immunoSEQ multiplex PCR; the TCRdb copy retains only in-frame clones and omits some. The sample includes some 360,000 clones, more than 70% of them seen just once. Source material: peripheral blood. Every receptor here comes from a woman aged 55-70 years with COVID-19, enrolled during active disease.

The sample holds one count of this clone. This rearrangement joins TRBV6-5 to TRBJ2-2; D remains ambiguous. The length of the CDR3 is 14 residues. The V gene's germline CDR1 is MNHEY and CDR2 SVGAGI. Trimming pared 4 bases from V and 2 bases from J, leaving 8 bases between. CDR3 nucleotides: TGTGCCAGCAGTTCTGTGGCCAACACCGGGGAGCTGTTTTTT. Amino acids: CASSSVANTGELFF.

This chain links TRBV27 with TRBJ1-2; 10 bases fit TRBD1. In germline, CDR1 is MNHEY, CDR2 SMNVEV (reference sequence). Losses at the gene ends were 5 bases for V and 4 bases for J; bases not matched to a gene: 7. The length of the CDR3 is 15 residues. The CDR3 nucleotides read TGTGCCAGCAGTCCGCAAAGGACAGGGGGCTATGGCTACACCTTC. Encoded protein: CASSPQRTGGYGYTF.

This clone was seen only once. The gene calls are TRBV3-1 (or the pseudogene TRBV3-2) and TRBJ2-7; a weak D match, TRBD2 (5 bases). From germline, CDR1 is LGHDT and CDR2 YNNKEL (reference sequence). V dropped 1 base and J dropped 5 bases, with 15 bases sitting between them. The CDR3 runs to 15 residues. This CDR3 is CASSQVAAPRDEQYF. CDR3 in DNA: TGTGCCAGCAGCCAAGTGGCAGCTCCGAGGGACGAGCAGTACTTC.

V and J are TRBV7-6 and TRBJ2-7; a weak D match, TRBD1 (6 bases). Trimming took off 0 bases at V and 2 bases at J, with 11 bases between the two ends. The germline V gene encodes CDR1 SGHVS and CDR2 FNYEAQ. The length of the CDR3 is 15 residues. The CDR3 is CASSLAGDTTYEQYF. The CDR3 DNA follows: TGTGCCAGCAGCTTAGCTGGGGACACGACCTACGAGCAGTACTTC. Together with reference TRBV7-6 and TRBJ2-7, the CDR3 gives the full variable domain: GAGVSQSPRYKVTKRGQDVALRCDPISGHVSLYWYRQALGQGPEFLTYFNYEAQQDKSGLPNDRFSAERPEGSISTLTIQRTEQRDSAMYRCASSLAGDTTYEQYFGPGTRLTVT.

The gene calls are TRBV2 and TRBJ2-3; D gene ambiguous. The CDR3 is 14 amino acids. V dropped 7 bases and J dropped 2 bases, with 13 bases sitting between them. Germline CDR1 reads SNHLY; CDR2 reads FYNNEI. The CDR3 loop reads CASTPVLSTDTQYF. CDR3 coding DNA: TGTGCCAGCACCCCCGTACTCTCCACAGATACGCAGTATTTT.

CDR3 DNA sequence: TGTGCCAGCAGCCAAGTACAGGTGAACACCGGGGAGCTGTTTTTT. Residues: CASSQVQVNTGELFF. V is TRBV14 and J is TRBJ2-2, with D perhaps matching TRBD1 (5 bases). CDR3 size: 15 residues. The germline V gene has CDR1 SGHDN and CDR2 FVKESK. The germline V and J ends were trimmed by 1 base and 1 base, with 7 bases remaining between them.

V gene TRBV25-1 combines with J gene TRBJ2-1; D is perhaps TRBD2 (7 bases). This CDR3 spans 17 amino acids. Germline V lookup: CDR1 MGHDK, CDR2 SYGVNS. Trimming pared 4 bases from V and 6 bases from J, leaving 22 bases between. CDR3 sequence (DNA): TGTGCCAGCAGTGGGATATTTTGGGGGGGGCTGAGCAATGAGCAGTTCTTC. Translation gives CASSGIFWGGLSNEQFF.

The rearrangement uses TRBV27 and TRBJ1-1; maybe TRBD1 (5 bases). Trimming stripped 7 bases from V and 4 bases from J, with 16 bases between. CDR3 length: 14 residues. Germline loops: CDR1 MNHEY, CDR2 SMNVEV (reference sequence). In DNA, the CDR3 is TGTGCCAGCACCTGGGGAGTCGGGGGCACTGAAGCTTTCTTT. Amino acid sequence: CASTWGVGGTEAFF.

This clone appeared a single time. This rearrangement joins TRBV16 to TRBJ2-3; D perhaps matches TRBD1 (5 bases). Germline CDR1 is KGHSY and CDR2 is FQNENV. V was trimmed by 4 bases and J by 4 bases, leaving 9 bases between them. The CDR3 runs to 13 residues. CDR3 amino acids: CASSLLRADTQYF. CDR3 in DNA: TGTGCCAGCAGCCTTCTCAGGGCAGATACGCAGTATTTT.

The J gene is TRBJ1-5, the V gene TRBV6-5; a possible D gene is TRBD1 (6 bases). The germline V gene has CDR1 MNHEY and CDR2 SVGAGI. Trimming took off 6 bases at V and 1 base at J, with 7 bases between the two ends. This CDR3 region has 13 residues. CDR3 loop: CASRGQSNQPQHF. The CDR3 coding sequence is TGTGCCAGCAGAGGACAGAGCAATCAGCCCCAGCATTTT.

The chain is built from TRBV24-1 and TRBJ2-2; 11 nucleotides line up with TRBD1. J was trimmed by 7 bases and V by 5 bases; bases with no gene match: 11. The CDR3 covers 17 residues. Germline loops: CDR1 KGHDR, CDR2 SFDVKD. CDR3 DNA: TGTGCCACCAGTGCCCAGGGGGACAGGGGGTTTATCGGGGAGCTGTTTTTT. Protein product: CATSAQGDRGFIGELFF.

This clone was observed a handful of times. The V call is TRBV4-1, the J call TRBJ1-4; D is ambiguous. Deletions cut 0 bases from V and 3 bases from J, with 5 bases between. Germline CDR1 MGHRA, CDR2 YSYEKL. The length of the CDR3 is 14 residues. Here the CDR3 reads CASSQETANEKLFF. CDR3 bases: TGCGCCAGCAGCCAAGAAACAGCTAATGAAAAACTGTTTTTT.

This clone was seen only a few times. This chain connects TRBV27 to TRBJ1-2; 10 nucleotides agree with TRBD1. From germline, CDR1 is MNHEY and CDR2 SMNVEV (reference sequence). The CDR3 consists of 14 residues. V was clipped by 6 bases and J by 8 bases; unmatched bases: 9. The CDR3 loop reads CASRRTGGNGGYTF. Written as DNA, the CDR3 is TGTGCCAGCAGAAGGACAGGGGGTAATGGAGGCTACACCTTC.

The J gene is TRBJ2-5, the V gene TRBV3-1 (or the pseudogene TRBV3-2); D may be TRBD1 (5 bases). CDR1 and CDR2 (germline): LGHDT, YNNKEL (reference sequence). The CDR3 covers 16 residues. Trimming took 6 bases from V and 1 from J, leaving 18 bases between them. DNA for the CDR3: TGTGCCAGCAGGCCAGGGTGGAGCTCCCCCCAAGAGACCCAGTACTTC. This translates into CASRPGWSSPQETQYF.

The V and J genes are TRBV19 and TRBJ1-3; D is possibly TRBD1 (5 bases). Per germline, CDR1 LNHDA and CDR2 SQIVND (reference sequence). The V and J ends lost 5 bases and 0 bases respectively, with 20 bases between them. This CDR3 is 18 amino acids long. CDR3 bases: TGTGCCAGTAGTTCCCCCCGGGACTCAAGATTCTCTGGAAACACCATATATTTT. Protein product: CASSSPRDSRFSGNTIYF.

This rearrangement joins TRBV11-2 to TRBJ1-6; tentatively, D is TRBD1 (5 bases). Trimming took 1 base from V and 10 from J, leaving 17 bases between them. Per the germline V gene, CDR1 is SGHAT and CDR2 is FQNNGV. This CDR3 is built from 16 residues. The CDR3 bases are TGTGCCAGCAGCTTAGGAGGCAGGAAGGGGCCATCACCCCTCCACTTT. Translated, it gives CASSLGGRKGPSPLHF.